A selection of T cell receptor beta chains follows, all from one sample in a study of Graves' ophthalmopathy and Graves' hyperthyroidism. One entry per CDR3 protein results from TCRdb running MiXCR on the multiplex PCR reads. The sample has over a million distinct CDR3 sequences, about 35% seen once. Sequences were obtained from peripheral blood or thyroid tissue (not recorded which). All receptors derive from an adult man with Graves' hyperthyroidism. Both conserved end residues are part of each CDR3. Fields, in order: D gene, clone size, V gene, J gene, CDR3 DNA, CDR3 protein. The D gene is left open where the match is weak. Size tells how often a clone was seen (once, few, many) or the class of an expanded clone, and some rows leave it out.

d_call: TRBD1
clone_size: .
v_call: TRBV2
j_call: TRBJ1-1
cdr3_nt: TGTGCCAGCAGCCACAGGGGTCCCGGTACGAACACTGAAGCTTTCTTT
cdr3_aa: CASSHRGPGTNTEAFF

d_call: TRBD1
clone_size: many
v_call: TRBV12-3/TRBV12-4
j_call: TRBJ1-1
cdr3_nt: TGTGCCAGCGGGTCCACAGGGGGTACTGAAGCTTTCTTT
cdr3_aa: CASGSTGGTEAFF

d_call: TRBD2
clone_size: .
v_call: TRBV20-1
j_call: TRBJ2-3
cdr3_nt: TGCAGTGCTACCGGACTAGCGGGGGGGCCCTTGGATACGCAGTATTTT
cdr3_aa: CSATGLAGGPLDTQYF

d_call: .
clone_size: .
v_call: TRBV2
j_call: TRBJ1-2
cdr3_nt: TGTGCCAGCAGTGAAGCGCTTCGAGACAGGCTCAACTATGGCTACACCTTC
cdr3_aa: CASSEALRDRLNYGYTF

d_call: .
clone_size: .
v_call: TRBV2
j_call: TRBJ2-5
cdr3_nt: TGTGCCAGCAGTGATGGCGGACTATTCGAGACCCAGTACTTC
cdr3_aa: CASSDGGLFETQYF

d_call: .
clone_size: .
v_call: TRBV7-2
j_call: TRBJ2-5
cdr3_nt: TGTGCCAGCAGTTACTCGAATCTCTGGGTGGGAGAGACCCAGTACTTC
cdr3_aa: CASSYSNLWVGETQYF

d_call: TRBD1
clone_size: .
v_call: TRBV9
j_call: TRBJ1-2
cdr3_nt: TGTGCCAGCAGCTCGGGACAGGGAGCGGTCGACTATGGCTACACCTTC
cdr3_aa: CASSSGQGAVDYGYTF

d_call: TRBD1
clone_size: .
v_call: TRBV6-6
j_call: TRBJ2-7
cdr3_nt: TGTGCCACTCAGGGGGCATCCTACGAGCAGTACTTC
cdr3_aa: CATQGASYEQYF

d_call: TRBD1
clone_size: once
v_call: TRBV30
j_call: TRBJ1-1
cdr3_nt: TGTGCCTGGGCAGGGGGTAGGAACACTGAAGCTTTCTTT
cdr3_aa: CAWAGGRNTEAFF

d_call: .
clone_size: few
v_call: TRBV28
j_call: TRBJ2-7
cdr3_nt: TGTGCCAGCAGTTTTTCCCCTCGCGAGCAGTACTTC
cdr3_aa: CASSFSPREQYF

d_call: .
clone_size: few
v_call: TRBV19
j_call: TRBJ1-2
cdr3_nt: TGTGCCAGCAGCCTGTTTTCAGGACAAGTAAATATCGGCTACACCTTC
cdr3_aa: CASSLFSGQVNIGYTF

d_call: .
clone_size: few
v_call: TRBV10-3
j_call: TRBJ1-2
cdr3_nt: TGTGCCATCAGTGAAGGGGCAGGGCAGCCGGGAGATTATGGCTACACCTTC
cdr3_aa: CAISEGAGQPGDYGYTF

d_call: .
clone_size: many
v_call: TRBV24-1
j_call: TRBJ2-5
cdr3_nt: TGTGCCACCAGTGATCGAGGGGGGTCAGGGGAGACCCAGTACTTC
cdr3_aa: CATSDRGGSGETQYF

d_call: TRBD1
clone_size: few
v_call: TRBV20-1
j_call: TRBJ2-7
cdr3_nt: TGCAGTGCTAGCGGGGACAGGGGAAGAGGGTACGAGCAGTACTTC
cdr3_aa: CSASGDRGRGYEQYF

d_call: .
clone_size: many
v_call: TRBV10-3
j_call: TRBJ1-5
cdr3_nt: TGTGCCATCAGTGAGGGGAAAAATCAGCCCCAGCATTTT
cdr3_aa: CAISEGKNQPQHF

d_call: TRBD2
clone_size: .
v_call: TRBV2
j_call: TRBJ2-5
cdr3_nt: TGTGCCAGCGGAATTACGGGAGGTCGGGAGACCCAGTACTTC
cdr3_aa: CASGITGGRETQYF

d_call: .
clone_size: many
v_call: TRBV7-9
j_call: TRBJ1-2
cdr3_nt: TGTGCCAGCAGCAAGGGACATCCCAACGATGGCTACACCTTC
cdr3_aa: CASSKGHPNDGYTF

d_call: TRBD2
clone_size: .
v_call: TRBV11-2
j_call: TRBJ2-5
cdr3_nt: TGTGCCAGCAGCCGACTAGCGGGATTCCAAGAGACCCAGTACTTC
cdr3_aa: CASSRLAGFQETQYF

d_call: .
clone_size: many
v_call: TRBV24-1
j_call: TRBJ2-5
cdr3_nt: TGTGCCACCAGTGATTTTGGGAAGGCTGGGGAGACCCAGTACTTC
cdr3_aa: CATSDFGKAGETQYF